The source of this TCR beta chain is a study of T cells in Graves' hyperthyroidism and ophthalmopathy. RNA transcripts were the template for amplifying TCR beta CDR3 regions. A set of HTBI primers served as the primers for a first-round RT-PCR of the TCR CDR3. TCRdb itself ran the multiplex PCR reads through MiXCR, one entry per CDR3 protein. Among approximately 400,000 distinct CDR3 sequences listed, about an eighth were seen once. The ends were cut back, 0 bases at V and 4 bases at J, with 5 bases in the middle. The length of the CDR3 is 12 residues. Germline V gene sequence: CDR1 SGHRS, CDR2 YFSETQ. Findings and caveats of the study: Within blood appeared most thyroid clonotypes that had expanded above 0.001.

This clonotype has a count of ten or more. What it binds is unknown. The chain is built from TRBV5-1 and TRBJ2-7, with D unresolved. Sequenced: blood. The source of this sequence is a man between 50 and 59 years old with Graves' ophthalmopathy. The CDR3: CASSLVEYEQYF. CDR3 sequence (DNA): TGCGCCAGCAGCTTGGTTGAGTACGAGCAGTACTTC.